A single sample gave rise to the 12 T cell receptor beta chains below, sequenced in a study of T-cell memory formation after mild COVID-19. TCRdb reprocessed the 5' RACE reads via MiXCR and lists one record per CDR3 protein. Of roughly 130,000 distinct CDR3 sequences in the sample, approximately 5.9% were seen once. Sample: PBMCs or a T cell subset sorted from them (not recorded which). The origin of the receptors is an adult woman who had mild COVID-19 (a few samples of this study predate the infection). Cell type and time point are not known.

This clonotype appeared a few times. The genes are TRBV20-1 and TRBJ2-7; D is perhaps TRBD1 (5 bases). The CDR3 is 13 residues long. V was shortened by 6 bases and J by 5 bases, with 17 bases between the two germline ends. Germline-derived CDR1 and CDR2 are DFQATT and SNEGSKA (reference sequence). CDR3 in amino acids: CSAMFWGDHEQYF. CDR3 sequence (DNA): TGCAGTGCCATGTTTTGGGGCGACCACGAGCAGTACTTC.

The chain carries TRBV12-3 or TRBV12-4 and TRBJ1-2; 10 nucleotides match TRBD1. V shed 5 bases, J shed 3 bases, and the junction held 9 bases outside the gene matches. The CDR3 loop spans 16 amino acids. The CDR3 nucleotides read TGTGCCAGCAGTGTCTTGAGGGACAGGGGAGACTATGGCTACACCTTC. Encoded protein: CASSVLRDRGDYGYTF.

The table lists this clonotype with many counts. The rearrangement joins TRBV29-1 to TRBJ2-2, with D maybe TRBD2 (6 bases). V was pared by 6 bases and J by 0 bases, with 11 bases between. This CDR3 contains 14 residues. The germline CDR1 and CDR2 sequences are SQVTM and ANQGSEA. CDR3 protein: CSVVSGANTGELFF. The CDR3 nucleotides read TGCAGCGTGGTTAGCGGAGCGAACACCGGGGAGCTGTTTTTT.

Many counts were recorded for this clonotype. The chain is built from TRBV12-3 or TRBV12-4 and TRBJ2-1, with TRBD2 as a possible D gene (6 bases). CDR3 length: 15 residues. V shed 5 bases and J shed 3 bases, with 14 bases lying between them. CDR3 DNA: TGTGCCAGCAGTCCTTGGGGGGAGCTCTACAATGAGCAGTTCTTC. Residues: CASSPWGELYNEQFF.

This clonotype was counted many times. The rearrangement uses TRBV4-1 and TRBJ2-1, with D possibly being TRBD2 (7 bases). Germline-derived CDR1 and CDR2 are MGHRA and YSYEKL. The CDR3 is made up of 15 amino acids. V was pared by 1 base and J by 7 bases, with 14 bases between. The CDR3 region is CASSQVGGPKNEQFF. In DNA form, the CDR3 reads TGCGCCAGCAGCCAAGTGGGGGGGCCAAAAAATGAGCAGTTCTTC.

DNA of the CDR3: TGTGCCAGCAGCTCAACTACCGAATACGCTTTCTTT. Its translation is CASSSTTEYAFF. The chain joins TRBV4-2 to TRBJ1-1; D is unclear. Germline CDR1 and CDR2: LGHNA and YNFKEQ. This CDR3 has 12 residues. The V end lost 5 bases, the J end lost 11 bases, and 15 bases lay between the germline ends.

The rearrangement links TRBV24-1 to TRBJ1-5; TRBD1 is a possible D gene (5 bases). CDR3 length: 20 amino acids. The V end lost 5 bases, the J end lost 5 bases, and 30 bases lay between the germline ends. Germline V gene lookup returns CDR1 KGHDR and CDR2 SFDVKD. The CDR3 DNA sequence: TGTGCCACCAGTGGTTTAAGAAACCCCGAGAGGACAAAAGGTCATCAGCCCCAGCATTTT. Amino acid sequence: CATSGLRNPERTKGHQPQHF.

In this sample, this clonotype turned up many times. The chain couples TRBV5-1 to TRBJ1-1; TRBD1 matches 8 bases. Per germline, CDR1 SGHRS and CDR2 YFSETQ. V shed 3 bases, J shed 5 bases, and the junction held 3 bases outside the gene matches. The CDR3 contains 13 residues. The CDR3 nucleotides read TGCGCCAGCAGCTATACAGGGGGGACTGAAGCTTTCTTT. Protein product: CASSYTGGTEAFF.

This clonotype appeared many times. At one boundary the junction diverges from the germline segment, which might be a read error. The chain combines TRBV20-1 with TRBJ2-3; unclear D gene. Per germline, CDR1 DFQATT and CDR2 SNEGSKA (reference sequence). CDR3 size: 11 residues. Written as DNA, the CDR3 is TGCAGTGCTAGAGATCAAATGTCGTGGGGTTTT. It codes for CSARDQMSWGF.

The V gene is TRBV2, the J gene TRBJ1-1; unclear D gene. Trimming left V 8 bases short and J 5 bases short, with 6 bases between. Germline V gene sequence: CDR1 SNHLY, CDR2 FYNNEI. The length of the CDR3 is 10 residues. The CDR3 here is CASGRTEAFF. In nucleotides, the CDR3 is TGTGCCAGCGGGCGGACTGAAGCTTTCTTT.

The chain joins TRBV12-3 or TRBV12-4 to TRBJ1-1, with D uncertain. V lost 3 bases and J lost 3, with 14 bases in between. The length of the CDR3 is 15 residues. The chain's CDR3 is CASSLGSRSDTEAFF. The CDR3 region has the DNA TGTGCCAGCAGTTTGGGGAGTAGGTCGGACACTGAAGCTTTCTTT.

About this clonotype: A read error may produce the germline difference seen at one junction end. J is TRBJ2-7 and V is TRBV2, with a possible D match to TRBD1 (5 bases). There are 12 residues in the CDR3. Germline V lookup: CDR1 SNHLY, CDR2 FYNNEI. CDR3 nucleotide sequence: TGTGCCAGCAGTCGTTCAGGGATAGGTCCTTTATTC. Amino acids: CASSRSGIGPLF.